The rows below give T cell receptor beta chains drawn from one sample of a study of blood T cell repertoires in COVID-19. Clones were read by immunoSEQ multiplex PCR, and TCRdb kept only the in-frame ones, dropping some. Found here are some 150,000 clones, around 84% of them singletons; the top ten hold 1% to 1.2%. Sequencing was performed on peripheral blood. The receptors here all came from a man aged 40-55 years with acute or convalescent COVID-19. CDR3s include the opening cysteine and the closing phenylalanine or tryptophan.

>TRBJ1-1|13|TRBV6-4
CASSIDRDTEAFF
>TRBJ2-3|15|TRBV30
CACNERGPYGDTQYF
>TRBJ2-2|15|TRBV19
CASSIPRGWTGELFF
>TRBJ1-6|13|TRBV3-1/TRBV3-2
CASSLSASSPLHF
>TRBJ1-5|15|TRBV3-1/TRBV3-2
CASSPGTGGDQPQHF
>TRBJ2-7|14|TRBV11-2
CASSLSQGAYEQYF
>TRBJ2-2|14|TRBV11-3
CASSLGLAGGELFF
>TRBJ2-5|16|TRBV11-1
CASSLESAGGRETQYF
>TRBJ1-2|13|TRBV4-2
CASSRRDRDGYTF
>TRBJ1-4|14|TRBV7-2
CASSLRTGDEKLFF
>TRBJ2-1|17|TRBV11-2
CASSFSGLAGARGEQFF
>TRBJ1-3|15|TRBV5-1
CASRENSASGNTIYF
>TRBJ2-7|13|TRBV2
CASTGDFSYEQYF
>TRBJ1-1|16|TRBV30
CASTGQGVFLSAEAFF
>TRBJ1-2|12|TRBV6-2/TRBV6-3
CASSSTGGGYTF
>TRBJ2-5|15|TRBV5-1
CASSQSGTGEETQYF
>TRBJ1-1|16|TRBV27
CASSSRTTIMNTEAFF
>TRBJ2-3|15|TRBV3-1/TRBV3-2
CASSLGLESTDTQYF
>TRBJ2-5|12|TRBV2
CATTTGGETQYF
>TRBJ1-1|13|TRBV7-3
CASSLVQGGAAFF
>TRBJ1-1|14|TRBV7-2
CASSLGGAGTEAFF
>TRBJ1-2|13|TRBV12-3/TRBV12-4
CASSTGGSYGYTF
>TRBJ2-3|15|TRBV6-5
CASSRDRGRLDTQYF
>TRBJ2-7|13|TRBV6-5
CASSMGQKYEQYF
>TRBJ1-2|15|TRBV3-1/TRBV3-2
CASTQTDRVNYGYTF
>TRBJ2-5|17|TRBV19
CATSPGTGEGPKETQYF
>TRBJ2-5|16|TRBV20-1
CSASLLAGEYQETQYF
>TRBJ2-1|15|TRBV5-5
CASSLGLSSYNEQFF
>TRBJ2-2|13|TRBV3-1/TRBV3-2
CASSSRSAGELFF